Listed below are T cell receptor beta chains from one sample, sequenced in a study of blood T cell repertoires in COVID-19. Repertoires were generated with immunoSEQ multiplex PCR, while TCRdb's copy carries only in-frame clones and drops some. The table shows hundreds of thousands of clones, with around 90% occurring only once. The material sequenced was PBMCs or T cells enriched from blood (not recorded which). The receptors were sampled from a woman in her 30s with acute COVID-19. Both conserved end residues are part of each CDR3. A D gene is named only where the DNA matches it firmly. A row's size may be missing; if present it is once, few, many or a size class.

D | J | size | V | CDR3 | DNA
- | TRBJ2-5 | - | TRBV5-6 | CASSPQGRSGETQYF | TGTGCCAGCAGCCCACAGGGAAGATCGGGGGAGACCCAGTACTTC
- | TRBJ2-7 | - | TRBV28 | CASSPTGLYLYEQYF | TGTGCCAGCAGTCCAACGGGACTTTACCTCTACGAGCAGTACTTC
- | TRBJ1-3 | few | TRBV5-6 | CASSRAGGPGNTIYF | TGTGCCAGCAGCCGAGCGGGGGGCCCTGGAAACACCATATATTTT
- | TRBJ1-1 | - | TRBV2 | CASPEAFF | TGTGCCAGCCCGGAAGCTTTCTTT
- | TRBJ1-4 | - | TRBV5-1 | CASSRTGSTNEKLFF | TGCGCCAGCAGCAGAACAGGGTCAACTAATGAAAAACTGTTTTTT
- | TRBJ1-5 | few | TRBV3-1/TRBV3-2 | CASSQGDISNQPQHF | TGTGCCAGCAGCCAAGGGGACATTAGCAATCAGCCCCAGCATTTT
TRBD1 | TRBJ1-6 | - | TRBV19 | CASMDRDNSPLHF | TGTGCCAGTATGGACAGGGATAATTCACCCCTCCACTTT
- | TRBJ2-3 | - | TRBV19 | CASSSGHGTDTQYF | TGTGCCAGTAGTAGTGGACACGGCACAGATACGCAGTATTTT
- | TRBJ2-7 | - | TRBV6-5 | CASSSYRDADEQYF | TGTGCCAGCAGTTCGTACAGGGACGCGGACGAGCAGTACTTC
- | TRBJ2-1 | - | TRBV7-8 | CASSLRQKSYNEQFF | TGTGCCAGCAGCTTACGACAGAAATCTTACAATGAGCAGTTCTTC
TRBD2 | TRBJ2-3 | - | TRBV10-3 | CAISESRGASTDTQYF | TGTGCCATCAGTGAGTCGCGGGGGGCCTCGACCGATACGCAGTATTTT
- | TRBJ1-1 | - | TRBV4-3 | CASSQEMTVNTEAFF | TGCGCCAGCAGCCAAGAGATGACAGTAAACACTGAAGCTTTCTTT
- | TRBJ2-5 | - | TRBV5-8 | CASSLGSQSRETQYF | TGTGCCAGCAGCTTGGGATCCCAGTCACGAGAGACCCAGTACTTC
- | TRBJ1-5 | - | TRBV27 | CASSLLSSNSGGNQPQHF | TGTGCCAGCAGTTTGCTCTCCTCTAATTCGGGAGGCAATCAGCCCCAGCATTTT
TRBD1 | TRBJ2-7 | - | TRBV18 | CASSPRPGQGAREQYF | TGTGCCAGCTCGCCTCGACCGGGACAGGGGGCGCGGGAGCAGTACTTC
TRBD2 | TRBJ2-5 | - | TRBV3-1/TRBV3-2 | CASGVRLAEETQYF | TGTGCCAGCGGGGTAAGACTAGCGGAAGAGACCCAGTACTTC
- | TRBJ2-2 | - | TRBV24-1 | CATSAVGGATTGELFF | TGTGCCACCAGTGCGGTGGGGGGGGCAACCACCGGGGAGCTGTTTTTT
- | TRBJ1-1 | - | TRBV14 | CASSAQGNTEAFF | TGTGCCAGCAGCGCACAGGGGAACACTGAAGCTTTCTTT
- | TRBJ1-4 | - | TRBV6-6 | CASSLLQDSLEKLFF | TGTGCCAGCAGCCTACTCCAGGACAGCCTTGAAAAACTGTTTTTT
TRBD2 | TRBJ2-7 | - | TRBV10-2 | CASSEVAGAPYEQYF | TGCGCCAGCAGTGAGGTAGCGGGAGCCCCCTACGAGCAGTACTTC
TRBD1 | TRBJ2-3 | once | TRBV10-2 | CASSPGQGAMTDTQYF | TGCGCCAGCAGCCCGGGACAGGGGGCAATGACAGATACGCAGTATTTT
- | TRBJ1-5 | - | TRBV15 | CATSRSSQVYNQPQHF | TGTGCCACCAGCAGAAGTTCGCAGGTCTACAATCAGCCCCAGCATTTT
- | TRBJ1-5 | - | TRBV4-2 | CASSQGGFSNQPQHF | TGTGCCAGCAGCCAGGGGGGATTTAGCAATCAGCCCCAGCATTTT
TRBD2 | TRBJ2-1 | - | TRBV3-1/TRBV3-2 | CASSSRGLAGGKNEQFF | TGTGCCAGCAGCTCACGAGGACTAGCGGGAGGGAAGAATGAGCAGTTCTTC
TRBD1 | TRBJ1-2 | once | TRBV27 | CASSPLTDRGYGYTF | TGTGCCAGCAGTCCTCTAACCGACAGGGGCTATGGCTACACCTTC
TRBD2 | TRBJ2-1 | - | TRBV6-1 | CASSETSGGWNEQFF | TGTGCCAGCAGTGAGACTAGCGGAGGGTGGAATGAGCAGTTCTTC
TRBD1 | TRBJ1-1 | - | TRBV7-9 | CATHQSTNPGQSGTEAFF | TGTGCCACCCACCAATCGACGAATCCGGGACAGTCAGGCACTGAAGCTTTCTTT
- | TRBJ2-7 | - | TRBV19 | CATAQGYEQYF | TGTGCCACCGCACAGGGCTACGAGCAGTACTTC
- | TRBJ2-7 | - | TRBV27 | CASSISEAGNEQYF | TGTGCCAGCAGTATTAGCGAGGCGGGAAACGAGCAGTACTTC
- | TRBJ1-1 | - | TRBV1 | CTSSQRTPNTEAFF | TGCACCAGCAGCCAACGGACACCGAACACTGAAGCTTTCTTT
- | TRBJ2-5 | - | TRBV3-1/TRBV3-2 | CASNPNNQETQYF | TGTGCCAGCAACCCGAACAACCAAGAGACCCAGTACTTC